This TCR beta chain comes out of a study of shared clonotypes between healthy human individuals. Tens of thousands of T cell genomes (roughly 190 ng DNA) went into each sorted-subset replicate. Generated by immunoSEQ multiplex PCR, the TCRdb table keeps only in-frame clones and is missing some. The table records about 1.5 million clones, 98% of them present only once. Germline V gives CDR1 LGHNA, CDR2 YNFKEQ. The CDR3 sequence is 16 residues long. V shed 0 bases and J shed 2 bases, with 14 bases lying between them. The clonotype comes from a man aged 25-45 years in good health. Input material: naive CD4+ T cells sorted from blood. The subset was: CD45RA+ positively selected. The gene calls are TRBV4-2 and TRBJ2-7; D remains ambiguous. The CDR3, as DNA: TGTGCCAGCAGCCAAGATATGACGGCTGCCACCTACGAGCAGTACTTC. This codes for CASSQDMTAATYEQYF.